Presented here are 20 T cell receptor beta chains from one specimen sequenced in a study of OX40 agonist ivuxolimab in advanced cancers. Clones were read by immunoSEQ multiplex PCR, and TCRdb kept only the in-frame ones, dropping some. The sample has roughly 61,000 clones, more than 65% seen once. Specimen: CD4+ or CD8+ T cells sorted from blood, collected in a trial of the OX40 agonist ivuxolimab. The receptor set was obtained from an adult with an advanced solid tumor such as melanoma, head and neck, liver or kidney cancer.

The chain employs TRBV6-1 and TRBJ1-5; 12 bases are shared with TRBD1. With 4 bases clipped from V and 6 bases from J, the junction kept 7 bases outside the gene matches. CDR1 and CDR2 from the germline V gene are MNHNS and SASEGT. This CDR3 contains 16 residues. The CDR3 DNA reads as TGTGCCAGCAGTGTTCAGGGGACAGGGGGCGGTCAGCCCCAGCATTTT. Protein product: CASSVQGTGGGQPQHF.

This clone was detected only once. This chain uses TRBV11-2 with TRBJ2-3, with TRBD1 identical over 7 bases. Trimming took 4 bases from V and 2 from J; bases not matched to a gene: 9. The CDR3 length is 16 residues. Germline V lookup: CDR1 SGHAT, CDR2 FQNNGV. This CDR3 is CASSSEGQLPTDTQYF. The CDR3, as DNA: TGTGCCAGCAGCTCAGAGGGACAGCTACCCACAGATACGCAGTATTTT.

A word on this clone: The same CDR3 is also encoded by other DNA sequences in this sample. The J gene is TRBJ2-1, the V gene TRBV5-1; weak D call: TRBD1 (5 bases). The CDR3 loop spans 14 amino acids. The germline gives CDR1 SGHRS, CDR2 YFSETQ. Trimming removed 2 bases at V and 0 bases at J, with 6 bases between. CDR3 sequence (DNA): TGCGCCAGCAGCTTAGGGGACTCCTACAATGAGCAGTTCTTC. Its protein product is CASSLGDSYNEQFF.

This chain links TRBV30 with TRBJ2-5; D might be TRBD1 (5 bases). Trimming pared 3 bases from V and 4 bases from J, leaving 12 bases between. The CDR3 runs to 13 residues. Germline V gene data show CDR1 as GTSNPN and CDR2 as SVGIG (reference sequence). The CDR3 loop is CAWRLWGRETQYF. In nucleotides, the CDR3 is TGTGCCTGGAGGCTATGGGGCCGAGAGACCCAGTACTTC.

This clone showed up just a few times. The CDR3 nucleotides are TGTGCCAGCAGTTTAAGTCGGGGGAACACTGAAGCTTTCTTT. Residues: CASSLSRGNTEAFF. The chain recombines TRBV27 with TRBJ1-1; D remains unclear. This CDR3 has 14 residues. Trimming shortened V by 2 bases and J by 1 base, and 8 bases separated the two germline ends. Germline lookup yields CDR1 MNHEY and CDR2 SMNVEV (reference sequence).

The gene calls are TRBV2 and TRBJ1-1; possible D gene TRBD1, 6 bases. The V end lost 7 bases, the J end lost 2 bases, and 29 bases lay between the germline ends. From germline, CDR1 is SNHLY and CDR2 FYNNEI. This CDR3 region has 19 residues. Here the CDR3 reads CASTTPGKRGQQVNTEAFF. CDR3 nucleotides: TGTGCCAGCACCACCCCGGGGAAACGGGGGCAGCAAGTTAACACTGAAGCTTTCTTT.

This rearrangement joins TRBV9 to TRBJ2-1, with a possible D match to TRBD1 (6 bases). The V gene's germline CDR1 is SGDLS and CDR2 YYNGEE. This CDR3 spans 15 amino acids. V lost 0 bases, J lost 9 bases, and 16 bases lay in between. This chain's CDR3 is CASSVEGTPWGEQFF. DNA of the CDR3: TGTGCCAGCAGCGTAGAAGGGACACCATGGGGTGAGCAGTTCTTC.

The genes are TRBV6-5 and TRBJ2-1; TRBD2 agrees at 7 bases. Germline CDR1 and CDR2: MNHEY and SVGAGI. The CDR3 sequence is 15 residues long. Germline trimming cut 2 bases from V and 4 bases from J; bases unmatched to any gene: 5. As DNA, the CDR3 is TGTGCCAGCAGTTACGTGGCGGGAGATTACAATGAGCAGTTCTTC. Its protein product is CASSYVAGDYNEQFF.

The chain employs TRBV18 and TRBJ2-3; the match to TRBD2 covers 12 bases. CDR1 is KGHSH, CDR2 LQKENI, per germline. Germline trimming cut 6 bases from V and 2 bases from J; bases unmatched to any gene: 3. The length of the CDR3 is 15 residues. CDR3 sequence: CASSRTSGDTDTQYF. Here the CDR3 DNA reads TGTGCCAGCTCGCGGACTAGCGGGGACACAGATACGCAGTATTTT.

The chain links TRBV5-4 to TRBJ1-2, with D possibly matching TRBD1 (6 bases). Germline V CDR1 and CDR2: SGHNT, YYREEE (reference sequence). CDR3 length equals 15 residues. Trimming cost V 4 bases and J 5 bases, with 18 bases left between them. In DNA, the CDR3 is TGTGCCAGCAGCGAGAAGAGTGGGGGCGGGTATGGCTACACCTTC. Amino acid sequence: CASSEKSGGGYGYTF.

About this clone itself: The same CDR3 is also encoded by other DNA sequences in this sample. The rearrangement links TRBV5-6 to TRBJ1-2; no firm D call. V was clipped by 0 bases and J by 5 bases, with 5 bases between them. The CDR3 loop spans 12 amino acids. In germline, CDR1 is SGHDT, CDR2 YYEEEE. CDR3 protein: CASSLARYGYTF. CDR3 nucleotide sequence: TGTGCCAGCAGCTTGGCGAGGTATGGCTACACCTTC. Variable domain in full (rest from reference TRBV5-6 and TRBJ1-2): DAGVTQSPTHLIKTRGQQVTLRCSPKSGHDTVSWYQQALGQGPQFIFQYYEEEERQRGNFPDRFSGHQFPNYSSELNVNALLLGDSALYLCASSLARYGYTFGSGTRLTVV.

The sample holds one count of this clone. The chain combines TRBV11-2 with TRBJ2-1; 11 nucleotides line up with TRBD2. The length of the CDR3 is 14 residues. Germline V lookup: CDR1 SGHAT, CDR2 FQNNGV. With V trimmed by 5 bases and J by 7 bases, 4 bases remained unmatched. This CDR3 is CASSPLAGGNEQFF. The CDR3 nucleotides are TGTGCCAGCAGCCCCCTAGCGGGAGGTAATGAGCAGTTCTTC.

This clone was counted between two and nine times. The CDR3: CASGLAGTDTQYF. The CDR3 DNA reads TGTGCCAGCGGACTAGCCGGCACAGATACGCAGTATTTT. V and J are TRBV19 and TRBJ2-3, with 8 bases aligning to TRBD2. V shed 9 bases and J 1 base; nucleotides not matched to a gene: 3. From germline, CDR1 is LNHDA and CDR2 SQIVND (reference sequence). This CDR3 contains 13 residues.

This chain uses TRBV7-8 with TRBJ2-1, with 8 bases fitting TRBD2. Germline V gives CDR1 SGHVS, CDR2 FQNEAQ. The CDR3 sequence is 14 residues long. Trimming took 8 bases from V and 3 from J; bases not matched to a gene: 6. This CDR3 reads CASGAGGYYNEQFF. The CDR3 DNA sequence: TGTGCCAGCGGGGCGGGAGGATACTACAATGAGCAGTTCTTC. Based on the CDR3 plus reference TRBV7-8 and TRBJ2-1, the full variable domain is GAGVSQSPRYKVAKRGQDVALRCDPISGHVSLFWYQQALGQGPEFLTYFQNEAQLDKSGLPSDRFFAERPEGSVSTLKIQRTQQEDSAVYLCASGAGGYYNEQFFGPGTRLTVL.

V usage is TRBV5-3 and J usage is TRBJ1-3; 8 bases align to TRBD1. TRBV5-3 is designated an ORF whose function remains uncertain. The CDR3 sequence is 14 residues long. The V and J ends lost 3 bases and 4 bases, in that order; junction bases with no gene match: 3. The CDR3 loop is CARSWTGRGNTIYF. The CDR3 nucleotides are TGTGCCAGAAGCTGGACAGGGCGCGGAAACACCATATATTTT.

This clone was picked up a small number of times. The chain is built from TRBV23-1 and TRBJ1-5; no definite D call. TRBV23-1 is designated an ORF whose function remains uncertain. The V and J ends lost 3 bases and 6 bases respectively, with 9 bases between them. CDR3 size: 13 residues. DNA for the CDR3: TGCGCCAGCAGTCAGCACAAGGGTCAGCCCCAGCATTTT. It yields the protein CASSQHKGQPQHF.

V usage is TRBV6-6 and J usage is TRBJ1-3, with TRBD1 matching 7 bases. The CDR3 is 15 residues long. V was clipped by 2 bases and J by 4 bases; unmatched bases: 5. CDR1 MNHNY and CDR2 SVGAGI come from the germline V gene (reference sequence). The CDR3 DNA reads TGTGCCAGCAGTTACGACAGGGCTCGCGGAAACACCATATATTTT. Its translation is CASSYDRARGNTIYF.

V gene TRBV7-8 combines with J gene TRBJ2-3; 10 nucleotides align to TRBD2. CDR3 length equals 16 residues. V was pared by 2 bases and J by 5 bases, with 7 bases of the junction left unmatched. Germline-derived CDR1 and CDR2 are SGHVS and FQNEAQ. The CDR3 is CASSLTLAGEIDTQYF. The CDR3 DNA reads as TGTGCCAGCAGCTTAACTCTAGCGGGAGAGATAGATACGCAGTATTTT.

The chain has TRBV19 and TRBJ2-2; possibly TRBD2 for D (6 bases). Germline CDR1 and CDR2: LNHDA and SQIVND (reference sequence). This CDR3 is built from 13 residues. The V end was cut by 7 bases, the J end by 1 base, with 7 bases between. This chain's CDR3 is CASMGGNTGELFF. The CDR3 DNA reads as TGTGCCAGTATGGGGGGGAACACCGGGGAGCTGTTTTTT. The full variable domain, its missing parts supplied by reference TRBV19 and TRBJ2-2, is DGGITQSPKYLFRKEGQNVTLSCEQNLNHDAMYWYRQDPGQGLRLIYYSQIVNDFQKGDIAEGYSVSREKKESFPLTVTSAQKNPTAFYLCASMGGNTGELFFGEGSRLTVL.

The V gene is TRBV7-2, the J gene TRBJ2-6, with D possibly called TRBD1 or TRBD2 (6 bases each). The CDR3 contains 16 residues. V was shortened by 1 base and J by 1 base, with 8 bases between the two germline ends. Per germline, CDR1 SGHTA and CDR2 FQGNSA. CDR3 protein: CASSLGGASGANVLTF. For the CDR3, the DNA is TGTGCCAGCAGCTTAGGGGGGGCGTCTGGGGCCAACGTCCTGACTTTC.